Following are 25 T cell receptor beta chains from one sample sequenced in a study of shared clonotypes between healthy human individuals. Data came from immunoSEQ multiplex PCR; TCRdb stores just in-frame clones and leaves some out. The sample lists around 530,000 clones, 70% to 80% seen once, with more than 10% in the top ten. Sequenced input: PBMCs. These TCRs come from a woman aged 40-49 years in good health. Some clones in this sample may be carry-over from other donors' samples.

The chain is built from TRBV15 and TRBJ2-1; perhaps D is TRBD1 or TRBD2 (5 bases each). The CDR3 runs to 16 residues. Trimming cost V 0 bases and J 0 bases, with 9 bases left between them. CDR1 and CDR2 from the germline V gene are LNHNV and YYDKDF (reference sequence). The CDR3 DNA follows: TGTGCCACCAGCAGAGAGTGGGGGATCTCCTACAATGAGCAGTTCTTC. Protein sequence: CATSREWGISYNEQFF.

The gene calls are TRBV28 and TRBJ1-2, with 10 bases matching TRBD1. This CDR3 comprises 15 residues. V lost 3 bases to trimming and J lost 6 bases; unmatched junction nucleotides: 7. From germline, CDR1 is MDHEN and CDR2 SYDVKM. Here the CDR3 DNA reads TGTGCCAGCAGTTTCTATGGACAGGGGGGAAATGGCTACACCTTC. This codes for CASSFYGQGGNGYTF.

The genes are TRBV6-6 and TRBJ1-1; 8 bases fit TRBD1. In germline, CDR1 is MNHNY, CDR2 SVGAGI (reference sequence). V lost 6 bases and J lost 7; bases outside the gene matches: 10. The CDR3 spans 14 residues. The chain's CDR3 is CASSQQGGVGEAFF. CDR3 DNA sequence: TGTGCCAGCAGCCAACAGGGGGGGGTTGGTGAAGCTTTCTTT.

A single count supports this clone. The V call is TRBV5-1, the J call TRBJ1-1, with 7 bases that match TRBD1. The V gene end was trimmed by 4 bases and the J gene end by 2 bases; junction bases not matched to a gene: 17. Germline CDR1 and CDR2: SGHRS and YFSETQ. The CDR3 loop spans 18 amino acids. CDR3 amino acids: CASSTRMGQPIYNTEAFF. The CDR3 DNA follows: TGCGCCAGCAGCACTAGGATGGGACAGCCAATTTATAACACTGAAGCTTTCTTT.

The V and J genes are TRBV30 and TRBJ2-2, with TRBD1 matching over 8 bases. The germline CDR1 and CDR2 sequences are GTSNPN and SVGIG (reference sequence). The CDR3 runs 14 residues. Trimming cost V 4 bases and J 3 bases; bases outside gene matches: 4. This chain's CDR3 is CAWINRGDTGELFF. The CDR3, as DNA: TGTGCCTGGATTAACAGGGGGGACACCGGGGAGCTGTTTTTT.

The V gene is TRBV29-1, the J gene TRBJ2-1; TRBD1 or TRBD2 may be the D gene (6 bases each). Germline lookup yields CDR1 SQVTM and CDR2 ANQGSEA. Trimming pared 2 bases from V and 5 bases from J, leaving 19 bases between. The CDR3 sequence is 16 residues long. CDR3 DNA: TGCAGCGTTGAAAGGGTTAGGACGGGGGCCAACAATGAGCAGTTCTTC. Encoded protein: CSVERVRTGANNEQFF.

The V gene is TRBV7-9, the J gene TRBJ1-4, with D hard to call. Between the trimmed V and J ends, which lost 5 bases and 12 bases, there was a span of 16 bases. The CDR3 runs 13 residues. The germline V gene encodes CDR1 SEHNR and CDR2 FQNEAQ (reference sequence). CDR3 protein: CASSQDPIEELFF. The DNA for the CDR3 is TGTGCCAGCAGCCAAGATCCGATCGAGGAACTGTTTTTT. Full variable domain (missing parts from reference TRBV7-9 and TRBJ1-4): DTGVSQNPRHKITKRGQNVTFRCDPISEHNRLYWYRQTLGQGPEFLTYFQNEAQLEKSRLLSDRFSAERPKGSFSTLEIQRTEQGDSAMYLCASSQDPIEELFFGSGTQLSVL.

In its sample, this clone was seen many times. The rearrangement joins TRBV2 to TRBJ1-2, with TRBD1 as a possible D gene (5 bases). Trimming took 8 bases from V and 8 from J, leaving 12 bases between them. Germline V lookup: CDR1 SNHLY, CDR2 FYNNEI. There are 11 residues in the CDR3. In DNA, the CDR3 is TGTGCCAGCTATGGGACGGAGGGCTACACCTTC. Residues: CASYGTEGYTF.

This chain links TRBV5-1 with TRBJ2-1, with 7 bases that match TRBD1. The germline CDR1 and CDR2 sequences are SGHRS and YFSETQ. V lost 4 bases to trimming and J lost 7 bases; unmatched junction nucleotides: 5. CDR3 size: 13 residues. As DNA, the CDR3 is TGCGCCAGCAGCCAGACACAGGGGAATGAGCAGTTCTTC. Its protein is CASSQTQGNEQFF.

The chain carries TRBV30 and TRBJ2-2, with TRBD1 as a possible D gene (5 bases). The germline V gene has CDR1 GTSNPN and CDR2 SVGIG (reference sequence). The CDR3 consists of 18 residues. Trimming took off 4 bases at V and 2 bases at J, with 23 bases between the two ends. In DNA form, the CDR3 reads TGTGCCTGGACTCCGGGTGGGGCCCGGAGATCTAACACCGGGGAGCTGTTTTTT. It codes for CAWTPGGARRSNTGELFF.

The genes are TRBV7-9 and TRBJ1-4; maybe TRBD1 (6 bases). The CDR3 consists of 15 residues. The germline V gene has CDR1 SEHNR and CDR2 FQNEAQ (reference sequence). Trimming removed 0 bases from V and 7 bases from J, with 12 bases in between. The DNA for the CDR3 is TGTGCCAGCAGCTTAGCTCCGGGACATGGTGAAAAACTGTTTTTT. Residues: CASSLAPGHGEKLFF.

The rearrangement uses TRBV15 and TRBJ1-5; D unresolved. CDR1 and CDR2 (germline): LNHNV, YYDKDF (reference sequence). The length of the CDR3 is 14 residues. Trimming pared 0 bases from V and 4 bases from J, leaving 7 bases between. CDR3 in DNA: TGTGCCACCAGCAGAGATCTGGGGAATCAGCCCCAGCATTTT. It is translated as CATSRDLGNQPQHF. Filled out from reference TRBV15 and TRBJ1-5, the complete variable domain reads DAMVIQNPRYQVTQFGKPVTLSCSQTLNHNVMYWYQQKSSQAPKLLFHYYDKDFNNEADTPDNFQSRRPNTSFCFLDIRSPGLGDTAMYLCATSRDLGNQPQHFGDGTRLSIL.

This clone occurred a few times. CDR3 in amino acids: CASSPWEGAFTEAFF. The CDR3 nucleotides are TGTGCCAGCAGCCCCTGGGAAGGGGCCTTCACTGAAGCTTTCTTT. The chain has TRBV14 and TRBJ1-1; possibly TRBD1 for D (5 bases). Trimming pared 4 bases from V and 4 bases from J, leaving 16 bases between. Germline values: CDR1 SGHDN, CDR2 FVKESK. CDR3 length: 15 residues.

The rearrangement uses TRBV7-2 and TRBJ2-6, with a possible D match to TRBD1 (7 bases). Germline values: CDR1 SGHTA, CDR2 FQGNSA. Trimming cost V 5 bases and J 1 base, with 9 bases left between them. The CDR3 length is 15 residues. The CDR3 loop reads CTSSPGGSGANVLTF. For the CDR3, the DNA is TGTACCAGCAGCCCAGGGGGGTCTGGGGCCAACGTCCTGACTTTC.

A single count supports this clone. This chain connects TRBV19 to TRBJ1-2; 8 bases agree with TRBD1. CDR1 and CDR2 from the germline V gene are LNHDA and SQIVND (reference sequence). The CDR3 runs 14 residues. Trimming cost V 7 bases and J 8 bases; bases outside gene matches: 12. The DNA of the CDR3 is TGTGCCAGTATCACAGCCCGGACAGGGAACGGCTACACCTTC. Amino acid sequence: CASITARTGNGYTF.

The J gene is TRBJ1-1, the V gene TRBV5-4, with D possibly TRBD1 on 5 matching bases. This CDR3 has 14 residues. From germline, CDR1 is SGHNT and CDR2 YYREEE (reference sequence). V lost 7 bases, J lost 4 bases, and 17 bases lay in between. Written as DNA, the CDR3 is TGTGCCAGCGCCTTCCAGGGTGGTGGCACTGAAGCTTTCTTT. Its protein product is CASAFQGGGTEAFF. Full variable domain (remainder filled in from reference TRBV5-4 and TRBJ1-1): ETGVTQSPTHLIKTRGQQVTLRCSSQSGHNTVSWYQQALGQGPQFIFQYYREEENGRGNFPPRFSGLQFPNYSSELNVNALELDDSALYLCASAFQGGGTEAFFGQGTRLTVV.

The CDR3 nucleotides are TGCAGCGTTGAAGCGCAGGGAGCTAACTATGGCTACACCTTC. Amino acid sequence: CSVEAQGANYGYTF. The chain links TRBV29-1 to TRBJ1-2; D perhaps matches TRBD1 (5 bases). CDR1 is SQVTM, CDR2 ANQGSEA, per germline. The CDR3 is 14 residues long. Trimming removed 1 base at V and 0 bases at J, with 9 bases between.

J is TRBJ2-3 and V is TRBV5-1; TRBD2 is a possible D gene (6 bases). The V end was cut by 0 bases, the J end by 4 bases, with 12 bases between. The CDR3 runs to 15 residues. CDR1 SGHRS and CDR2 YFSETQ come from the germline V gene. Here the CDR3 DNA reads TGCGCCAGCAGCTTGGTGTGGGAGGAGGCAGATACGCAGTATTTT. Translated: CASSLVWEEADTQYF.

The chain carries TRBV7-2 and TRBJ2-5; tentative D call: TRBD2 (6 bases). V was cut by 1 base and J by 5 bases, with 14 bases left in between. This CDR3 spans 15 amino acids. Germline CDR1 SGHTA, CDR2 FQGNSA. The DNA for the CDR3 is TGTGCCAGCAGCTTAGGGGCGGGATTGTCGGAGACCCAGTACTTC. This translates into CASSLGAGLSETQYF.

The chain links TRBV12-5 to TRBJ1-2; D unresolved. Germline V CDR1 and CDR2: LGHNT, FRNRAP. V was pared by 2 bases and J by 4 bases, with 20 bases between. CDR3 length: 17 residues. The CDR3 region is CASGLTGSWERGYGYTF. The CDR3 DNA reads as TGTGCTAGTGGTTTGACCGGTTCGTGGGAACGGGGCTATGGCTACACCTTC. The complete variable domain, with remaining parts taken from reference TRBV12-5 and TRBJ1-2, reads DARVTQTPRHKVTEMGQEVTMRCQPILGHNTVFWYRQTMMQGLELLAYFRNRAPLDDSGMPKDRFSAEMPDATLATLKIQPSEPRDSAVYFCASGLTGSWERGYGYTFGSGTRLTVV.

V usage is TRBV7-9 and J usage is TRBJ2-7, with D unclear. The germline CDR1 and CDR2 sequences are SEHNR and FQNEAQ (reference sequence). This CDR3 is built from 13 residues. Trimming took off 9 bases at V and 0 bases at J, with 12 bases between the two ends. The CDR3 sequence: CASGSLRSYEQYF. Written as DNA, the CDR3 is TGTGCCAGTGGAAGCCTCCGCTCCTACGAGCAGTACTTC.

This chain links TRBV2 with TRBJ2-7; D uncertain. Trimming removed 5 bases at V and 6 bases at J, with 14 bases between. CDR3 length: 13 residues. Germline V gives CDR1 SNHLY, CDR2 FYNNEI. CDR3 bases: TGTGCCAGCAGTCTCTTCGACCCCCGCGAGCAGTACTTC. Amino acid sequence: CASSLFDPREQYF.

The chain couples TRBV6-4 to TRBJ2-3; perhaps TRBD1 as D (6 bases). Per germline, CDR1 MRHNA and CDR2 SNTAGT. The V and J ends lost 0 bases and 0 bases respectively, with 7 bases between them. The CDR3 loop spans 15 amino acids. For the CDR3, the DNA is TGTGCCAGCAGTGACTCGCAGGGGAGCACAGATACGCAGTATTTT. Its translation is CASSDSQGSTDTQYF.

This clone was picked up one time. The CDR3 loop reads CASSHGQGSFGYGYTF. CDR3 DNA: TGCGCCAGCAGCCACGGACAGGGATCCTTTGGCTATGGCTACACCTTC. The V gene is TRBV4-3, the J gene TRBJ1-2; 8 positions agree with TRBD1. Per germline, CDR1 LGHNA and CDR2 YSLEER. The CDR3 has 16 amino acids. Losses at the gene ends were 3 bases for V and 4 bases for J; bases not matched to a gene: 10.

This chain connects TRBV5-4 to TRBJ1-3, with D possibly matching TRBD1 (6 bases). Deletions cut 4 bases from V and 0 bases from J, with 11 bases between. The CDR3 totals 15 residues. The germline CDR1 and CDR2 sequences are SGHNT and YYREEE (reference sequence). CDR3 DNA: TGTGCCAGCAGCCGGAAAGGGGGCTCTGGAAACACCATATATTTT. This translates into CASSRKGGSGNTIYF.